These 18 T cell receptor beta chains share one sample of origin, sequenced in a study of control samples from healthy donors and cancer patients. Sequencing used immunoSEQ multiplex PCR; TCRdb keeps in-frame clones, though not all of them. The sample table sets out about 190,000 clones. What was sequenced was blood. The source is a woman in her twenties or thirties in good health.

The CDR3 nucleotides are TGTGCCAGCAGCCCCCCCGCCCGTCCCAACTATGGCTACACCTTC. It specifies CASSPPARPNYGYTF. This chain joins TRBV6-5 and TRBJ1-2; D unclear. V lost 6 bases and J 2 bases, leaving 16 bases between the germline ends. The germline V gene has CDR1 MNHEY and CDR2 SVGAGI. The CDR3 is made up of 15 amino acids.

The chain combines TRBV7-2 with TRBJ2-7, with D possibly TRBD1 on 6 matching bases. Trimming removed 2 bases at V and 2 bases at J, with 19 bases between. Germline CDR1 is SGHTA and CDR2 is FQGNSA. This CDR3 is built from 17 residues. The DNA of the CDR3 is TGTGCCAGCAGCTTATGGGAGCAGGGGAGCCGGACCTACGAGCAGTACTTC. It codes for CASSLWEQGSRTYEQYF.

J is TRBJ2-5 and V is TRBV27; no definite D call. The germline V gene has CDR1 MNHEY and CDR2 SMNVEV (reference sequence). This CDR3 has 12 amino acids. Trimming cost V 8 bases and J 0 bases, with 7 bases left between them. The DNA for the CDR3 is TGTGCCAGCTCTCGGAACCAAGAGACCCAGTACTTC. The encoded protein is CASSRNQETQYF.

This sequence joins TRBV18 and TRBJ2-5; no definite D call. The CDR3 contains 13 residues. Germline lookup yields CDR1 KGHSH and CDR2 LQKENI. V shed 3 bases and J shed 0 bases, with 5 bases lying between them. The CDR3 bases are TGTGCCAGCTCACCCCTGAACCAAGAGACCCAGTACTTC. It is translated as CASSPLNQETQYF.

This chain joins TRBV7-9 and TRBJ2-5, with 9 bases that match TRBD2. Germline lookup yields CDR1 SEHNR and CDR2 FQNEAQ (reference sequence). The trim removed 5 bases at V and 4 bases at J, leaving 8 bases unmatched. The CDR3 loop spans 15 amino acids. The CDR3 sequence is CASSTRPGLAETQYF. Here the CDR3 DNA reads TGTGCCAGCAGCACCAGGCCGGGACTAGCAGAGACCCAGTACTTC.

V is TRBV7-9 and J is TRBJ1-5; 9 positions match TRBD1. The CDR3 is 16 amino acids. Germline values: CDR1 SEHNR, CDR2 FQNEAQ (reference sequence). J lost 7 bases, V lost 5 bases, and 12 bases had no gene match. DNA of the CDR3: TGTGCCAGCAGCATCCTAACAGGGGGCGCGGAGCAGCCCCAGCATTTT. Its protein is CASSILTGGAEQPQHF.

The genes are TRBV6-5 and TRBJ2-7, with no clear D. CDR3 length equals 14 residues. V dropped 2 bases and J dropped 3 bases, with 11 bases sitting between them. The germline gives CDR1 MNHEY, CDR2 SVGAGI. CDR3 protein: CASSYGLGSYEQYF. The CDR3 nucleotides are TGTGCCAGCAGTTACGGCCTGGGAAGCTACGAGCAGTACTTC.

The rearrangement uses TRBV24-1 and TRBJ2-2; D is unclear. The length of the CDR3 is 16 residues. Per the germline V gene, CDR1 is KGHDR and CDR2 is SFDVKD. Between the trimmed V and J ends, which lost 1 base and 0 bases, there was a span of 8 bases. CDR3 DNA sequence: TGTGCCACCAGTGATTTCGCGGCAGCGAACACCGGGGAGCTGTTTTTT. It codes for CATSDFAAANTGELFF.

The V and J genes are TRBV4-1 and TRBJ1-4; 7 bases align to TRBD1. Unmatched junction bases numbered 3, after V lost 4 bases and J lost 4 bases. The CDR3 is 14 amino acids. Germline V gene lookup returns CDR1 MGHRA and CDR2 YSYEKL. The CDR3 is CASSLRQGNEKLFF. Here the CDR3 DNA reads TGCGCCAGCAGCCTACGACAGGGTAATGAAAAACTGTTTTTT.

The rearrangement joins TRBV7-2 to TRBJ1-6; the D gene is possibly TRBD1 (5 bases). V was shortened by 4 bases and J by 11 bases, with 12 bases between the two germline ends. This CDR3 comprises 13 residues. Germline V gene data show CDR1 as SGHTA and CDR2 as FQGNSA. The DNA for the CDR3 is TGTGCCAGCAGCTCCCGACAGTTTCCACCCCTCCACTTT. It yields the protein CASSSRQFPPLHF.

The J gene is TRBJ1-2, the V gene TRBV28; 7 nucleotides match TRBD1. The V gene's germline CDR1 is MDHEN and CDR2 SYDVKM. The CDR3 loop spans 13 amino acids. With 4 bases clipped from V and 4 bases from J, the junction kept 3 bases outside the gene matches. The CDR3 here is CASSSGQVYGYTF. The CDR3 coding sequence is TGTGCCAGCAGTTCAGGACAGGTCTATGGCTACACCTTC.

This chain links TRBV7-9 with TRBJ2-7; 7 positions agree with TRBD1. Losses at the gene ends were 1 base for V and 0 bases for J; bases not matched to a gene: 15. The germline V gene encodes CDR1 SEHNR and CDR2 FQNEAQ (reference sequence). This CDR3 has 19 residues. The CDR3 region is CASSLVRAGGSLLSYEQYF. The DNA for the CDR3 is TGTGCCAGCAGCTTAGTGCGGGCAGGGGGATCGCTTCTCTCCTACGAGCAGTACTTC.

The chain employs TRBV5-5 and TRBJ1-5; 7 bases match TRBD1. Germline assignment: CDR1 SGHKS and CDR2 YYEKEE (reference sequence). The length of the CDR3 is 16 residues. The trim removed 2 bases at V and 1 base at J, leaving 6 bases unmatched. CDR3 coding DNA: TGTGCCAGCAGCTTAGGACAGGCAAAAAGCAATCAGCCCCAGCATTTT. Translation: CASSLGQAKSNQPQHF.

The rearrangement uses TRBV28 and TRBJ2-1; perhaps TRBD2 as D (6 bases). With 5 bases removed from V and 4 bases from J, the gap between germline ends came to 15 bases. The CDR3 consists of 15 residues. Germline V lookup: CDR1 MDHEN, CDR2 SYDVKM. CDR3 sequence reads: CASSPGERVYNEQFF. CDR3 DNA: TGTGCCAGCAGTCCCGGGGAGCGGGTGTACAATGAGCAGTTCTTC.

The rearrangement links TRBV5-1 to TRBJ2-5; 14 positions agree with TRBD2. Germline V gene lookup returns CDR1 SGHRS and CDR2 YFSETQ. V lost 4 bases to trimming and J lost 5 bases; unmatched junction nucleotides: 4. The CDR3 runs to 15 residues. The CDR3 DNA reads as TGCGCCAGCAGCCTGGGACTAGCGGGGGTTGAGACCCAGTACTTC. This translates into CASSLGLAGVETQYF.

The chain employs TRBV30 and TRBJ1-6; tentative D call: TRBD1 (6 bases). Germline values: CDR1 GTSNPN, CDR2 SVGIG (reference sequence). The CDR3 spans 13 residues. Trimming shortened V by 1 base and J by 8 bases, and 9 bases separated the two germline ends. The CDR3 DNA sequence: TGTGCCTGGAGTGCCTCAGGGGATTCACCCCTCCACTTT. Translation: CAWSASGDSPLHF.

The rearrangement links TRBV10-3 to TRBJ2-7; D may be TRBD1 (5 bases). Germline values: CDR1 ENHRY, CDR2 SYGVKD. Trimming shortened V by 6 bases and J by 3 bases, and 15 bases separated the two germline ends. The CDR3 contains 14 residues. The DNA for the CDR3 is TGTGCCATCAGGCACCAAACAGGATTCTACGAGCAGTACTTC. Its protein is CAIRHQTGFYEQYF.

The V gene is TRBV5-1, the J gene TRBJ1-1; tentatively, D is TRBD1 (5 bases). Germline V gene data show CDR1 as SGHRS and CDR2 as YFSETQ. Trimming removed 3 bases at V and 0 bases at J, with 15 bases between. This CDR3 is built from 16 residues. In DNA, the CDR3 is TGCGCCAGCAGCTCCTCCCTGGGACGTTTGAACACTGAAGCTTTCTTT. It translates to CASSSSLGRLNTEAFF. Filled out from reference TRBV5-1 and TRBJ1-1, the complete variable domain reads KAGVTQTPRYLIKTRGQQVTLSCSPISGHRSVSWYQQTPGQGLQFLFEYFSETQRNKGNFPGRFSGRQFSNSRSEMNVSTLELGDSALYLCASSSSLGRLNTEAFFGQGTRLTVV.